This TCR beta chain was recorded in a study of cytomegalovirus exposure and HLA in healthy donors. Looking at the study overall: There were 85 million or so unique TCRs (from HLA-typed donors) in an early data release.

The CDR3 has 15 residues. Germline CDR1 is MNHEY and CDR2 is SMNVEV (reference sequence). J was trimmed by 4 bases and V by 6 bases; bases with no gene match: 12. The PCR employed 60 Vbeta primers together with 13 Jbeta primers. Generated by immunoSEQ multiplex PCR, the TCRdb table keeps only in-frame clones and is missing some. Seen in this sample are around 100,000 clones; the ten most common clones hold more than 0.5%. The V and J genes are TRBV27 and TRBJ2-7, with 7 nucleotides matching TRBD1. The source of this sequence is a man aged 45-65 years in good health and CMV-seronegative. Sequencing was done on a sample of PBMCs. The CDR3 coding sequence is TGTGCCAGCAGGTTAGGGGGCCGAGGGGAGTACGAGCAGTACTTC. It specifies CASRLGGRGEYEQYF.